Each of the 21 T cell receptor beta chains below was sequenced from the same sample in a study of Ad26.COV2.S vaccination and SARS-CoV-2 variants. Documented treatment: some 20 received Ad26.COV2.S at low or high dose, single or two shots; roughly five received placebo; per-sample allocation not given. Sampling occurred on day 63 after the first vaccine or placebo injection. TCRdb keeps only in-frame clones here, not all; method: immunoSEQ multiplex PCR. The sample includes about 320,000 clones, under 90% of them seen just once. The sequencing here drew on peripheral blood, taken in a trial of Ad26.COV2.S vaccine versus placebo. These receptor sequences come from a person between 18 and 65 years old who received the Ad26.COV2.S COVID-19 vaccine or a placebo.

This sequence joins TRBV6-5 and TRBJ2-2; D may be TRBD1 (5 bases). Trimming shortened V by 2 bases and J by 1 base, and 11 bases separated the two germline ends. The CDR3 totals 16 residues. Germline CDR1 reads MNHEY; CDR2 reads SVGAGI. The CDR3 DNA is TGTGCCAGCAGTTACCAGGGCTCGATGAACACCGGGGAGCTGTTTTTT. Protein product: CASSYQGSMNTGELFF.

CDR3 region: CAIRDGTDTQYF. CDR3 nucleotides: TGCGCCATCCGGGACGGCACAGATACGCAGTATTTT. The genes are TRBV4-3 and TRBJ2-3; D may match TRBD1 or TRBD2 (5 bases each). The CDR3 runs 12 residues. The V gene's germline CDR1 is LGHNA and CDR2 YSLEER. V gave up 10 bases and J gave up 1 base, with 9 bases separating them.

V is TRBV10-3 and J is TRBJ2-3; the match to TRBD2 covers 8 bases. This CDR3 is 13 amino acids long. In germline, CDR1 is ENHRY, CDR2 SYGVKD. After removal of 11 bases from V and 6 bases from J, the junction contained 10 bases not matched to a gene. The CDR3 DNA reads TGTGCCTCAAAGCGGGGGCAAGGGGATACGCAGTATTTT. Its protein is CASKRGQGDTQYF.

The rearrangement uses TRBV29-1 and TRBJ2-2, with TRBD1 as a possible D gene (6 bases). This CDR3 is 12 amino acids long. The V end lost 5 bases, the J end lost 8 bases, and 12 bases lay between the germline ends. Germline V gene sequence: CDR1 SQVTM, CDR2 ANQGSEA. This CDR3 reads CSVMTGGGELFF. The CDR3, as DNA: TGCAGCGTTATGACAGGAGGTGGGGAGCTGTTTTTT.

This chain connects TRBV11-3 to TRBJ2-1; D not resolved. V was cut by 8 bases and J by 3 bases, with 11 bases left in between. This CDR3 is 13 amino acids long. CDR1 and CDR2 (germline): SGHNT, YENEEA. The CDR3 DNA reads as TGTGCCAGCGGGTACGCACGCTACAATGAGCAGTTCTTC. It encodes CASGYARYNEQFF.

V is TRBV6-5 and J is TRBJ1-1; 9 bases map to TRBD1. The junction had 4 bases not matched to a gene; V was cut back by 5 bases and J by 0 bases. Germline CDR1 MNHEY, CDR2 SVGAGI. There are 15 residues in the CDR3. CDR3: CASSIRTGVNTEAFF. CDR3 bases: TGTGCCAGCAGTATTCGGACAGGGGTGAACACTGAAGCTTTCTTT.

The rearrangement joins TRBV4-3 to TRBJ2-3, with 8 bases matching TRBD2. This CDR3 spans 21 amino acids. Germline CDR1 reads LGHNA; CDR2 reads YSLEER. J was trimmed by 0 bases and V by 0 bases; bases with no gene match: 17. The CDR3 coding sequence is TGCGCCAGCAGCCAAGAAAGGGCGGGGGGACTGCCCGATACTAGCACAGATACGCAGTATTTT. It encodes CASSQERAGGLPDTSTDTQYF.

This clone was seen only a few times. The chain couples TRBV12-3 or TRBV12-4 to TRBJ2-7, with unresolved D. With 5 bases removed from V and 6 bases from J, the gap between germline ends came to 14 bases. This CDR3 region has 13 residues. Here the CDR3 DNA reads TGTGCCAGCAGTCTACATTGGGTCAGCGAGCAGTACGTC. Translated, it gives CASSLHWVSEQYV.

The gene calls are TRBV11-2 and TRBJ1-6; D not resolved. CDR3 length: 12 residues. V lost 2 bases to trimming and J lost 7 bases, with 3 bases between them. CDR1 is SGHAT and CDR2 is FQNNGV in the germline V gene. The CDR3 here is CASSLQNSPLHF. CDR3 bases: TGTGCCAGCAGCTTACAGAATTCACCCCTCCACTTT.

The CDR3 loop is CASSMSSRGTQYF. The CDR3 DNA reads TGTGCCAGTAGTATGAGTTCGCGAGGTACGCAGTATTTT. The chain carries TRBV19 and TRBJ2-3; D uncertain. Trimming left V 3 bases short and J 8 bases short, with 12 bases between. CDR1 and CDR2 from the germline V gene are LNHDA and SQIVND (reference sequence). This CDR3 has 13 residues.

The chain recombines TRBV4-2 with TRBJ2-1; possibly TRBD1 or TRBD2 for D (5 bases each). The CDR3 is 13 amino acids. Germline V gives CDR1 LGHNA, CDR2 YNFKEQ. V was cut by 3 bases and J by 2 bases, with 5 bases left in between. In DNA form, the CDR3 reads TGTGCCAGCAGCCAGGGGGCCTACAATGAGCAGTTCTTC. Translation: CASSQGAYNEQFF.

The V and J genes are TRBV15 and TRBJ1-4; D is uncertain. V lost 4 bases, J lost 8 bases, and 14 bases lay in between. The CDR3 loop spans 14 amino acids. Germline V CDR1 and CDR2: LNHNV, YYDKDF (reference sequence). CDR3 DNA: TGTGCCACCAGCACTAGGGTCTCTGGAGAAAAACTGTTTTTT. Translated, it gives CATSTRVSGEKLFF. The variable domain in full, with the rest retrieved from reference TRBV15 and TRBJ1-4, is DAMVIQNPRYQVTQFGKPVTLSCSQTLNHNVMYWYQQKSSQAPKLLFHYYDKDFNNEADTPDNFQSRRPNTSFCFLDIRSPGLGDTAMYLCATSTRVSGEKLFFGSGTQLSVL.

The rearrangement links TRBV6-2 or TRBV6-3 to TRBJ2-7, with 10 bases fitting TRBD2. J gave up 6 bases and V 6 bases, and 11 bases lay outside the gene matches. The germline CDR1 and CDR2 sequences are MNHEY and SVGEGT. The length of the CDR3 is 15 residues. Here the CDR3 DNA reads TGTGCCAGCAGCCTAGTAGCGGGAGGCTTGGGCGAGCAGTACGTC. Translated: CASSLVAGGLGEQYV.

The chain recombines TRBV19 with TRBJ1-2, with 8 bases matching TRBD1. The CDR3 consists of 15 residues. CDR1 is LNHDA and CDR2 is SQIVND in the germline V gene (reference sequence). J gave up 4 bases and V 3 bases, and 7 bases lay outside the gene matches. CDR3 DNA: TGTGCCAGTAGTATCAGCAGGGGGCAACTCTATGGCTACACCTTC. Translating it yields CASSISRGQLYGYTF.

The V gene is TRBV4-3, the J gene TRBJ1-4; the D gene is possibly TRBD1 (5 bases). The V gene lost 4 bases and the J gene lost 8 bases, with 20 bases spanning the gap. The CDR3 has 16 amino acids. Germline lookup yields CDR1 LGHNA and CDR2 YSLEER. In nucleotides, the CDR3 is TGCGCCAGCAGCCCCGGGACTGTTCCTGGAGGGGAAAAACTGTTTTTT. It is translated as CASSPGTVPGGEKLFF.

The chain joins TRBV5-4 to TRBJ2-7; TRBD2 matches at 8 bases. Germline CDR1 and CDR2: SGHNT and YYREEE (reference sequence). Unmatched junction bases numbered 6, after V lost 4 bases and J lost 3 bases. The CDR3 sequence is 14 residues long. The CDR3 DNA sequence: TGTGCCAGCAGCAACACTAGCGGAGTCTACGAGCAGTACGTC. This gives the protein CASSNTSGVYEQYV.

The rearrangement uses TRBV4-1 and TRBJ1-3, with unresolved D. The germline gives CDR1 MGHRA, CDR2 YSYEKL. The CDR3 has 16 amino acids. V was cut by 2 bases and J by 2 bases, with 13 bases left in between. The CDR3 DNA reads TGCGCCAGCAGCCAAATAGGAGATTCGGCTGGAAACACCATATATTTT. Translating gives CASSQIGDSAGNTIYF.

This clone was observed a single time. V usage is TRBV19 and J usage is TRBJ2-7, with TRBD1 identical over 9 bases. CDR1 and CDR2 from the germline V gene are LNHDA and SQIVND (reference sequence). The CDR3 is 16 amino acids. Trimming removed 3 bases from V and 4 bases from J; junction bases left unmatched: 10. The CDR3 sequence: CASSMSRDRVWYEQYV. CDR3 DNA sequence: TGTGCCAGTAGTATGTCCCGGGACAGGGTTTGGTACGAGCAGTACGTC.

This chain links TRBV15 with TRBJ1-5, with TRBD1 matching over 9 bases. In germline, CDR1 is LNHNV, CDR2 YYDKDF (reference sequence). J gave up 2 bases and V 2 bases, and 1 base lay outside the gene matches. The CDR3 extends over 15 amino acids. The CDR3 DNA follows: TGTGCCACCAGCAGAAGGACAGGGGGCAATCAGCCCCAGCATTTT. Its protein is CATSRRTGGNQPQHF.

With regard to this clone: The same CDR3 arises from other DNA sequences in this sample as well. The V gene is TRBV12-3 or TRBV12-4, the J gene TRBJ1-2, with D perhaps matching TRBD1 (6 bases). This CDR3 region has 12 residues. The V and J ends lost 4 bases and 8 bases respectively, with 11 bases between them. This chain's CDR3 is CASSSTGSGYTF. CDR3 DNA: TGTGCCAGCAGTTCGACAGGCAGCGGCTACACCTTC.

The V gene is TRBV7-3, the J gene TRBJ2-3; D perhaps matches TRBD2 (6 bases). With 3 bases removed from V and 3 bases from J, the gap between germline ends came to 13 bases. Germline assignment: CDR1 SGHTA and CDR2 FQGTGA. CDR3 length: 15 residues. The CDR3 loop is CASSLRGLRTDTQYF. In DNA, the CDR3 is TGTGCCAGCAGCTTGAGGGGACTCCGAACAGATACGCAGTATTTT. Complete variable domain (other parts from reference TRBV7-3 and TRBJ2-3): GAGVSQTPSNKVTEKGKYVELRCDPISGHTALYWYRQSLGQGPEFLIYFQGTGAADDSGLPNDRFFAVRPEGSVSTLKIQRTERGDSAVYLCASSLRGLRTDTQYFGPGTRLTVL.